Presented here are 19 T cell receptor beta chains from one specimen sequenced in a study of T cell changes during pregnancy in multiple sclerosis. Assay used: immunoSEQ multiplex PCR; TCRdb lists only in-frame clones, some missing. The top ten hold roughly 0.7% of the sample, which has about 72,000 clones, 75% to 95% seen once. This specimen consisted of peripheral blood, obtained in the third trimester of pregnancy. The receptors originated from a female donor in good health, enrolled as a control in a pregnancy study.

This clone was observed a single time. This chain uses TRBV10-1 with TRBJ2-7; TRBD1 might be the D (6 bases). The CDR3 has 13 residues. Germline CDR1 is WNHNN and CDR2 is SYGVQD (reference sequence). Trimming pared 5 bases from V and 7 bases from J, leaving 15 bases between. CDR3 sequence: CASSRRQAGEQYF. CDR3 coding DNA: TGCGCCAGCAGTCGACGACAGGCTGGGGAGCAGTACTTC.

V and J are TRBV18 and TRBJ2-7; D is perhaps TRBD1 (5 bases). Germline CDR1 and CDR2: KGHSH and LQKENI. The length of the CDR3 is 15 residues. Trimming shortened V by 3 bases and J by 2 bases, and 14 bases separated the two germline ends. The CDR3 DNA is TGTGCCAGCTCACCTAGGTCCAGGGATACCTACGAGCAGTACTTC. It encodes CASSPRSRDTYEQYF.

This clone was seen a single time. This rearrangement joins TRBV7-6 to TRBJ1-2; 9 bases align to TRBD1. Germline CDR1 is SGHVS and CDR2 is FNYEAQ. The V gene end was trimmed by 2 bases and the J gene end by 4 bases; junction bases not matched to a gene: 5. This CDR3 contains 15 residues. CDR3 residues: CASSLSGDRAYGYTF. The CDR3 nucleotides are TGTGCCAGCAGCTTAAGCGGGGACAGGGCCTATGGCTACACCTTC.

J is TRBJ1-1 and V is TRBV6-5; 7 bases line up with TRBD1. V trimming: 0 bases; J trimming: 6 bases; junction bases outside the gene matches: 10. From germline, CDR1 is MNHEY and CDR2 SVGAGI. The CDR3 is 16 residues long. The chain's CDR3 is CASSYSGQVFRAEAFF. The CDR3 DNA follows: TGTGCCAGCAGTTACTCCGGACAGGTATTTAGGGCTGAAGCTTTCTTT.

The chain uses TRBV6-5 and TRBJ2-1; 9 nucleotides align to TRBD2. The germline gives CDR1 MNHEY, CDR2 SVGAGI. V trimming: 4 bases; J trimming: 9 bases; junction bases outside the gene matches: 10. This CDR3 has 15 residues. The CDR3 nucleotides are TGTGCCAGCAGTTCTCGGCGGGGGGGCCCTAGTGAGCAGTTCTTC. This translates into CASSSRRGGPSEQFF.

The chain links TRBV14 to TRBJ2-1; TRBD2 is a possible D gene (6 bases). This CDR3 is built from 16 residues. Trimming cost V 4 bases and J 1 base, with 14 bases left between them. Germline values: CDR1 SGHDN, CDR2 FVKESK. The CDR3 DNA follows: TGTGCCAGCAGCCTCCTCAGGAGGGTTTCCTACAATGAGCAGTTCTTC. Amino acids: CASSLLRRVSYNEQFF. The variable domain in full, completed from reference TRBV14 and TRBJ2-1, reads EAGVTQFPSHSVIEKGQTVTLRCDPISGHDNLYWYRRVMGKEIKFLLHFVKESKQDESGMPNNRFLAERTGGTYSTLKVQPAELEDSGVYFCASSLLRRVSYNEQFFGPGTRLTVL.

V and J are TRBV29-1 and TRBJ2-3; 7 bases match TRBD1. Per germline, CDR1 SQVTM and CDR2 ANQGSEA. V lost 6 bases, J lost 1 base, and 4 bases stayed unmatched. The CDR3 is 13 residues long. The CDR3 here is CSVSQGGTDTQYF. The CDR3 nucleotides read TGCAGCGTATCGCAGGGGGGCACAGATACGCAGTATTTT.

In this sample, this clone turned up a few times. This rearrangement joins TRBV30 to TRBJ1-1; a possible D gene is TRBD1 (5 bases). V was cut by 2 bases and J by 12 bases, with 22 bases left in between. The CDR3 has 14 residues. In germline, CDR1 is GTSNPN, CDR2 SVGIG (reference sequence). CDR3 in amino acids: CAWSRGPDLSVSFF. In DNA, the CDR3 is TGTGCCTGGAGTAGGGGCCCGGATCTCAGCGTTTCTTTCTTT.

The chain uses TRBV11-2 and TRBJ1-2; D is perhaps TRBD1 (6 bases). Germline CDR1 and CDR2: SGHAT and FQNNGV. The CDR3 is made up of 13 amino acids. V was clipped by 5 bases and J by 4 bases, with 11 bases between them. The CDR3 DNA reads TGTGCCAGCAGCGCCGGACAGCGCTATGGCTACACCTTC. It encodes CASSAGQRYGYTF.

CDR3 sequence: CASSLAGGQNIQYF. The CDR3 DNA is TGCGCCAGCAGCTTAGCAGGGGGCCAAAACATTCAGTACTTC. The chain employs TRBV5-1 and TRBJ2-4; 8 nucleotides line up with TRBD1. The CDR3 is made up of 14 amino acids. After removal of 2 bases from V and 5 bases from J, the junction contained 3 bases not matched to a gene. Germline-derived CDR1 and CDR2 are SGHRS and YFSETQ.

This chain uses TRBV6-1 with TRBJ2-7; D possibly corresponds to TRBD2 (5 bases). Germline CDR1 and CDR2: MNHNS and SASEGT. CDR3 length: 14 amino acids. Between the trimmed V and J ends, which lost 7 bases and 5 bases, there was a span of 18 bases. The CDR3 reads CASTEGLTSDEQYF. In DNA, the CDR3 is TGTGCCAGCACCGAAGGACTTACGAGTGACGAGCAGTACTTC.

The rearrangement uses TRBV7-8 and TRBJ1-1; tentatively, D is TRBD1 (5 bases). Germline values: CDR1 SGHVS, CDR2 FQNEAQ. The CDR3 is made up of 14 amino acids. With 5 bases removed from V and 1 base from J, the gap between germline ends came to 11 bases. The CDR3 loop is CASSGGAGNTEAFF. CDR3 bases: TGTGCCAGCAGCGGCGGGGCTGGGAACACTGAAGCTTTCTTT.

V usage is TRBV28 and J usage is TRBJ2-2; TRBD1 agrees at 7 bases. V trimming: 7 bases; J trimming: 1 base; junction bases outside the gene matches: 3. Germline CDR1 MDHEN, CDR2 SYDVKM. This CDR3 is built from 14 residues. In nucleotides, the CDR3 is TGTGCCAGCAAGGGGACAGTGAACACCGGGGAGCTGTTTTTT. Translation: CASKGTVNTGELFF. Supplemented by reference TRBV28 and TRBJ2-2, the full variable domain reads DVKVTQSSRYLVKRTGEKVFLECVQDMDHENMFWYRQDPGLGLRLIYFSYDVKMKEKGDIPEGYSVSREKKERFSLILESASTNQTSMYLCASKGTVNTGELFFGEGSRLTVL.

The chain combines TRBV5-1 with TRBJ2-1; TRBD1 is a possible D gene (6 bases). The V gene lost 5 bases and the J gene lost 0 bases, with 12 bases spanning the gap. The CDR3 is made up of 15 amino acids. Germline loops: CDR1 SGHRS, CDR2 YFSETQ. CDR3 sequence reads: CASSVGTTSYNEQFF. CDR3 in DNA: TGCGCCAGCAGTGTCGGGACAACCTCCTACAATGAGCAGTTCTTC.

This clone was observed once. V and J are TRBV15 and TRBJ2-6, with D perhaps TRBD2 (6 bases). The germline V gene has CDR1 LNHNV and CDR2 YYDKDF (reference sequence). V lost 8 bases, J lost 0 bases, and 11 bases lay in between. This CDR3 spans 15 amino acids. The CDR3 nucleotides are TGTGCCACCGTAGACGGGGGCTCTGGGGCCAACGTCCTGACTTTC. The encoded protein is CATVDGGSGANVLTF.

The chain couples TRBV28 to TRBJ1-1; perhaps TRBD1 as D (5 bases). Germline V gene sequence: CDR1 MDHEN, CDR2 SYDVKM. V was pared by 6 bases and J by 0 bases, with 14 bases between. The length of the CDR3 is 15 residues. This chain's CDR3 is CASRSGTILNTEAFF. The CDR3 DNA reads TGTGCCAGCAGGTCAGGGACTATATTGAACACTGAAGCTTTCTTT.

The V call is TRBV18, the J call TRBJ1-2; TRBD1 matches at 7 bases. CDR3 length: 13 residues. Germline V lookup: CDR1 KGHSH, CDR2 LQKENI. V lost 4 bases and J lost 8; bases outside the gene matches: 7. CDR3 sequence: CASSLTGVEGYTF. The DNA for the CDR3 is TGTGCCAGCTCACTCACAGGGGTAGAGGGCTACACCTTC.

CDR3 protein: CASSIPGYDEKLFF. The CDR3 DNA follows: TGTGCCAGTAGTATCCCCGGGTACGATGAAAAACTGTTTTTT. V is TRBV19 and J is TRBJ1-4; D uncertain. V lost 3 bases to trimming and J lost 6 bases, with 11 bases between them. CDR1 is LNHDA, CDR2 SQIVND, per germline (reference sequence). The CDR3 has 14 amino acids.

The V and J genes are TRBV2 and TRBJ2-7; D possibly corresponds to TRBD1 (6 bases). The V gene's germline CDR1 is SNHLY and CDR2 FYNNEI. The V end lost 9 bases, the J end lost 1 base, and 13 bases lay between the germline ends. The CDR3 length is 13 residues. The CDR3 bases are TGTGCCAGAAGACCCGGACAGTCCTACGAGCAGTACTTC. Translating gives CARRPGQSYEQYF. Looking up the rest from reference TRBV2 and TRBJ2-7 gives the full variable domain: EPEVTQTPSHQVTQMGQEVILRCVPISNHLYFYWYRQILGQKVEFLVSFYNNEISEKSEIFDDQFSVERPDGSNFTLKIRSTKLEDSAMYFCARRPGQSYEQYFGPGTRLTVT.